This is a list of T cell receptor beta chains from one sample in a study of cytomegalovirus exposure and HLA in healthy donors. Using immunoSEQ multiplex PCR, the repertoire was profiled, and TCRdb retains in-frame clones only, with some absent. Of around 130,000 clones in the sample, approximately 72% are singletons; the top ten hold 5.5% to 7.5%. Sequenced material: PBMCs. The receptors derive from a woman aged 55-75 years in good health and CMV-seronegative. CDR3s leave out the opening cysteine and the closing phenylalanine or tryptophan. Each record gives: J gene, V gene, CDR3 protein.

>TRBJ1-2|TRBV5-1
ASSLAEGLGGYT
>TRBJ2-1|TRBV7-6
ASRPRGGNEQF
>TRBJ2-7|TRBV5-6
ASSFLLATSYEQY
>TRBJ2-1|TRBV2
ASSGDRADEQF
>TRBJ2-2|TRBV9
ASSPFGGAWKTGELF
>TRBJ1-1|TRBV6-5
ASRTSRAGDTEAF
>TRBJ2-7|TRBV2
ASSVRTGIYEQY
>TRBJ1-6|TRBV5-8
ASSLGQGVNSPLH
>TRBJ1-6|TRBV6-5
ASSRGQGHNSPLH
>TRBJ2-7|TRBV1
TTPGPQTGEEQY
>TRBJ1-1|TRBV18
ASSPLREGTEAF
>TRBJ2-7|TRBV7-2
ASTNGGDPPLAEQY
>TRBJ2-7|TRBV19
ASSLLAGGSEQY
>TRBJ2-3|TRBV7-2
ASSRAGPTDTQY
>TRBJ2-5|TRBV5-1
ASSSLGTGQETQY
>TRBJ1-2|TRBV20-1
SARGGRGYT
>TRBJ2-1|TRBV29-1
SVEFSSNEQF
>TRBJ1-1|TRBV25-1
ASSAQGGSKFEAF
>TRBJ2-7|TRBV7-9
ASSLDRVEQY
>TRBJ2-1|TRBV9
ASSVGAGFEQF
>TRBJ1-4|TRBV19
ASSQQGSEKLF
>TRBJ1-4|TRBV5-4
ASSPGRGEKLF
>TRBJ2-1|TRBV14
ASSPWTSGSSYNEQF
>TRBJ2-7|TRBV21-1
ASSLAVQGDEQY
>TRBJ2-5|TRBV7-9
ASSLDGGLAEETQY
>TRBJ2-1|TRBV9
ASSVELSGVGKRYNEQF
>TRBJ1-2|TRBV2
ASSRRTGNGYT
>TRBJ2-7|TRBV29-1
SVGGGGYEQY
>TRBJ2-1|TRBV6-6
ASRILASSYNEQF